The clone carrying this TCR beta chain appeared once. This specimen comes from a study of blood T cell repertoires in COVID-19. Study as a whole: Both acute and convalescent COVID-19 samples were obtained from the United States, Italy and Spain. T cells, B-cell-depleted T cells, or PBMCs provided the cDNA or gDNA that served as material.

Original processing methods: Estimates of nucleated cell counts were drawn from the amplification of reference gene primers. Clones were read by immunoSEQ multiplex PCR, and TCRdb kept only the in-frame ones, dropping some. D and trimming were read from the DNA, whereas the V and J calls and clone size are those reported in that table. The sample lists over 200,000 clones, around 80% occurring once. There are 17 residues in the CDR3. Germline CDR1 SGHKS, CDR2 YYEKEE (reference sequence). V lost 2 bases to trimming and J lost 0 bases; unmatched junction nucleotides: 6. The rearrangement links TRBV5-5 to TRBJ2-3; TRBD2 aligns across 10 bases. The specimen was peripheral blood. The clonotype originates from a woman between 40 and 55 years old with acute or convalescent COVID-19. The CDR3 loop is CASSLLAGSSSTDTQYF. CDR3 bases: TGTGCCAGCAGCTTACTAGCGGGGTCCTCTAGCACAGATACGCAGTATTTT.